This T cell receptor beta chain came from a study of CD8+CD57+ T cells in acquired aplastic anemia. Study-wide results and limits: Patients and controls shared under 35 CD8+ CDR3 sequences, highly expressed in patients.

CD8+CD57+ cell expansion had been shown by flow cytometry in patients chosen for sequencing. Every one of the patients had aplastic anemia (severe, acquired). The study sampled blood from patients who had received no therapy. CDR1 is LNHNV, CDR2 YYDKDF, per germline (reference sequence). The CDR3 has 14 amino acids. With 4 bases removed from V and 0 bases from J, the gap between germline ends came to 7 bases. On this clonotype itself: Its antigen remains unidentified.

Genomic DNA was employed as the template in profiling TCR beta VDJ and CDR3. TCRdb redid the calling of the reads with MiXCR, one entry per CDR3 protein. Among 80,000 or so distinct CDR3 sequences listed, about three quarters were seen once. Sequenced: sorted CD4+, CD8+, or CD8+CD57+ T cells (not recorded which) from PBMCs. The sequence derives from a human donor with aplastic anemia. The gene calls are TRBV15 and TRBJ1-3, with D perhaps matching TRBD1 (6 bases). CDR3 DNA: TGTGCCACCAGCAAGGACAGCTCTGGAAACACCATATATTTT. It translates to CATSKDSSGNTIYF.